In its sample, the clone carrying this T cell receptor beta chain was seen many times. Its matching antigen is unknown. This sample was included in a study of regulatory T cells in long-lasting Graves disease. This CDR3 has 16 residues. V was clipped by 5 bases and J by 6 bases; unmatched bases: 12. Arm-PCR of CDR3 regions and iRepertoire HTBI primers were used to build TCR beta libraries. Per the authors' pipeline: Identification yielded approximately 60 TRBV and some 15 TRBJ segments across samples. TCRdb independently ran MiXCR on the multiplex PCR reads; one entry per CDR3 protein. TCRdb's processing, not the authors' own work, is the source of the V and J calls. Of 300,000 to 500,000 distinct CDR3 sequences in the sample, around 20% were seen once. Time point meaning: persistent/refractory GD, antithyroid drugs over 5 years with positive TRAb. The TCR library was made from RNA that had been extracted from PBMCs in TRIzol.

General observations from the study: Favored gene segments in persistent disease were TRBV28, TRBJ1-2 and TRBJ2-5.

The sequences come from peripheral blood mononuclear cells (PBMCs), collected when the disease was refractory, from a patient treated with antithyroid drugs. The source is a female donor with Graves disease. The chain uses TRBV12-3 or TRBV12-4 and TRBJ2-2; 7 bases are a match to TRBD1. In nucleotides, the CDR3 is TGTGCCAGCAGTCCCGGGACAGCTGTGGAGGCCGGGGAGCTGTTTTTT. It specifies CASSPGTAVEAGELFF.